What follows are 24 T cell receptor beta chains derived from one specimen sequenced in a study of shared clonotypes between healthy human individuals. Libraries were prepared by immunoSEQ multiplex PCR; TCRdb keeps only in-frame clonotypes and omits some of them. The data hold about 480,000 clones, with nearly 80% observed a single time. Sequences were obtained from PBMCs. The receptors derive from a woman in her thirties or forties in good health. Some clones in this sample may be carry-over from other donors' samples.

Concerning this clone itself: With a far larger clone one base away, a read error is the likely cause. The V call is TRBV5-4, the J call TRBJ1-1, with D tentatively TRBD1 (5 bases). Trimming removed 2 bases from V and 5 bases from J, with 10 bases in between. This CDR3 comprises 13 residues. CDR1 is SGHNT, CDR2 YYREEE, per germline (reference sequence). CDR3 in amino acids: CASSFDRGTEAFF. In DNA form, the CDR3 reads TGTGCCAGCAGCTTTGACAGAGGTACTGAAGCTTTCTTT. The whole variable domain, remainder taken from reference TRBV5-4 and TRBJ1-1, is ETGVTQSPTHLIKTRGQQVTLRCSSQSGHNTVSWYQQALGQGPQFIFQYYREEENGRGNFPPRFSGLQFPNYSSELNVNALELDDSALYLCASSFDRGTEAFFGQGTRLTVV.

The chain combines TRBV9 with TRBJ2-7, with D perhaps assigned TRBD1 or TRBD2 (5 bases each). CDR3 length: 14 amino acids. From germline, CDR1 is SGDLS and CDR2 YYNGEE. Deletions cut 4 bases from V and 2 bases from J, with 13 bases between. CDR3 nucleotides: TGTGCCAGCAGCCCCGGGACGGAGACCTACGAGCAGTACTTC. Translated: CASSPGTETYEQYF.

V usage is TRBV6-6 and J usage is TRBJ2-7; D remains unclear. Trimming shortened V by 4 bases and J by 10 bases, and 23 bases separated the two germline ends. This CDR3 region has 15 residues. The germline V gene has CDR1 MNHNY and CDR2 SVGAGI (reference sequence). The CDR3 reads CASSSSIRRSSVQYF. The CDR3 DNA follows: TGTGCCAGCAGTTCGTCAATCAGGCGGAGCTCCGTTCAGTACTTC.

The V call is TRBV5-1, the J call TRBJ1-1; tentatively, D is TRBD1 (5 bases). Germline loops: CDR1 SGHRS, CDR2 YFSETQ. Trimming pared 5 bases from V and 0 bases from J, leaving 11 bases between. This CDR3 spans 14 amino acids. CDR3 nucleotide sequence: TGCGCCAGCAGACGGACACTTATGAACACTGAAGCTTTCTTT. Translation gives CASRRTLMNTEAFF.

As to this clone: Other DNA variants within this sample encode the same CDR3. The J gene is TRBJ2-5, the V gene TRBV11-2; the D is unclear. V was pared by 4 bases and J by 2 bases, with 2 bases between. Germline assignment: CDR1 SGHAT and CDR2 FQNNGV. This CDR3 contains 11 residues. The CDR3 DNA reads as TGTGCCAGCAGCTCTCAAGAGACCCAGTACTTC. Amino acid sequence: CASSSQETQYF.

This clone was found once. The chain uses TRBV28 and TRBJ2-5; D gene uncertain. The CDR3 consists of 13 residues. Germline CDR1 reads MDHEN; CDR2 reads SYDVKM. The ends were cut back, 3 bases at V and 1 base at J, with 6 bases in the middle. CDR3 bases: TGTGCCAGCAGTTTCGGCAGCCAAGAGACCCAGTACTTC. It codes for CASSFGSQETQYF.

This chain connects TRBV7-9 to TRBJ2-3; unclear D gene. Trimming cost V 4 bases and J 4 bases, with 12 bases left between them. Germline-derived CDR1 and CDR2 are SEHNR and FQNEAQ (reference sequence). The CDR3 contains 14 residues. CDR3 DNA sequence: TGTGCCAGCAGCTCCCCGGAGTCCCCAGATACGCAGTATTTT. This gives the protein CASSSPESPDTQYF.

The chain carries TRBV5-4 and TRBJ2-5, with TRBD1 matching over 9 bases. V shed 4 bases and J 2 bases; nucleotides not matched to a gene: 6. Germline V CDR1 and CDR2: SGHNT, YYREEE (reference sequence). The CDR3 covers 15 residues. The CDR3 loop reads CASSLTGGRQETQYF. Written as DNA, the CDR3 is TGTGCCAGCAGCCTGACAGGGGGGAGACAAGAGACCCAGTACTTC.

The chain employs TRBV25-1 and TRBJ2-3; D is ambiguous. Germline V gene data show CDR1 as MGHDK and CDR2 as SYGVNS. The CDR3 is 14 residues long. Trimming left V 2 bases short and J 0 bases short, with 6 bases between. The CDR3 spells CASSETPSTDTQYF. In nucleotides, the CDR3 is TGTGCCAGCAGTGAAACGCCCAGCACAGATACGCAGTATTTT.

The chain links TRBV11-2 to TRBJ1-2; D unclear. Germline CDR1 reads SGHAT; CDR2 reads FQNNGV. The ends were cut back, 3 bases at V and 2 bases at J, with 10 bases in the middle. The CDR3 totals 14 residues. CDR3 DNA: TGTGCCAGCAGCTTGTCGAGGTTCAACTATGGCTACACCTTC. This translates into CASSLSRFNYGYTF.

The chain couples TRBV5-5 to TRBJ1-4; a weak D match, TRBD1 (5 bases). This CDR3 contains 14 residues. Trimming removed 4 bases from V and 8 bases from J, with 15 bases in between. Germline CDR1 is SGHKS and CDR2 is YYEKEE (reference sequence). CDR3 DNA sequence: TGTGCCAGCAGCCTTGCAGGGACCACAGAAAAACTGTTTTTT. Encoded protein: CASSLAGTTEKLFF.

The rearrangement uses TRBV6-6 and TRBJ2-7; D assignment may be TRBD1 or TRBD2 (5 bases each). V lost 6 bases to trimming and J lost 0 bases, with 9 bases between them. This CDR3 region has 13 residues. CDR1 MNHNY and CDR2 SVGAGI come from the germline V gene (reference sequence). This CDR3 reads CASRRDGSYEQYF. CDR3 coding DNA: TGTGCCAGCAGACGGGACGGCTCCTACGAGCAGTACTTC.

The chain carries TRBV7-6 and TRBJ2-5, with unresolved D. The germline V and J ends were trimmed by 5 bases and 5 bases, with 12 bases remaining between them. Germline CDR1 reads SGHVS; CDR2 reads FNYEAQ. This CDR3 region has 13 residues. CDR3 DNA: TGTGCCAGCAGCCGTCGCAGGTACGAGACCCAGTACTTC. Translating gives CASSRRRYETQYF.

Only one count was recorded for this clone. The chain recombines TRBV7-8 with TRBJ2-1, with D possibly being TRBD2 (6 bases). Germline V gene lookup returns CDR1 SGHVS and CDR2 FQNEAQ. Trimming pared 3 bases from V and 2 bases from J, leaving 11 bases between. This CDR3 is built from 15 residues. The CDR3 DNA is TGTGCCAGCAGCTTCCGCGGGACGCCCTACAATGAGCAGTTCTTC. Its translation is CASSFRGTPYNEQFF. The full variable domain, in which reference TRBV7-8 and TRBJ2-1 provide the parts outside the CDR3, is GAGVSQSPRYKVAKRGQDVALRCDPISGHVSLFWYQQALGQGPEFLTYFQNEAQLDKSGLPSDRFFAERPEGSVSTLKIQRTQQEDSAVYLCASSFRGTPYNEQFFGPGTRLTVL.

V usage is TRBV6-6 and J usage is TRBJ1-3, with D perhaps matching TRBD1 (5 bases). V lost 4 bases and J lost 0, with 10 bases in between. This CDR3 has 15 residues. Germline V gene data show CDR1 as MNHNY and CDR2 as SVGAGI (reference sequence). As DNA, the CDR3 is TGTGCCAGCAGTTTAGGGGATAGCTCTGGAAACACCATATATTTT. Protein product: CASSLGDSSGNTIYF.

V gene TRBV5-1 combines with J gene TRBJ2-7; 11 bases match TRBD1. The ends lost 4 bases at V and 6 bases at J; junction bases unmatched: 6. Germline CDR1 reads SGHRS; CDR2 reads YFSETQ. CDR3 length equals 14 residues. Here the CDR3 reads CASSPGTGGGEQYF. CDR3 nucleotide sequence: TGCGCCAGCAGCCCCGGGACAGGGGGGGGCGAGCAGTACTTC.

This CDR3 reads CASSIQGGITGQYF. CDR3 in DNA: TGTGCCAGTAGTATTCAGGGCGGGATAACAGGGCAGTACTTC. The J gene is TRBJ2-7, the V gene TRBV19; a weak D match, TRBD2 (6 bases). Germline V CDR1 and CDR2: LNHDA, SQIVND (reference sequence). This CDR3 is 14 amino acids long. V was shortened by 3 bases and J by 9 bases, with 18 bases between the two germline ends. The full variable domain, with the rest looked up from reference TRBV19 and TRBJ2-7, is DGGITQSPKYLFRKEGQNVTLSCEQNLNHDAMYWYRQDPGQGLRLIYYSQIVNDFQKGDIAEGYSVSREKKESFPLTVTSAQKNPTAFYLCASSIQGGITGQYFGPGTRLTVT.

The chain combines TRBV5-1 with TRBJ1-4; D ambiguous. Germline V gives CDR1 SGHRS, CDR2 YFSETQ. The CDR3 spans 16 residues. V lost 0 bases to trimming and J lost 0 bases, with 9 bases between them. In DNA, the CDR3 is TGCGCCAGCAGCTTGGGGGTTGTCGCAACTAATGAAAAACTGTTTTTT. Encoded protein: CASSLGVVATNEKLFF.

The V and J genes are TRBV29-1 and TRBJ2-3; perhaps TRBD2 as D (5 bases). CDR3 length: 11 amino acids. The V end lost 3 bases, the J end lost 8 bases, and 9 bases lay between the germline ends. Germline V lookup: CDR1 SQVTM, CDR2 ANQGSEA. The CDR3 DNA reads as TGCAGCGTTGACGGGGTAGTTACGCAGTATTTT. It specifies CSVDGVVTQYF.

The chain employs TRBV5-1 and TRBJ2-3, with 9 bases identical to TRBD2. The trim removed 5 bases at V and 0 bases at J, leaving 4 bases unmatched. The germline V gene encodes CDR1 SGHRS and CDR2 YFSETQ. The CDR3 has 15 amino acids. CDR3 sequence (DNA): TGCGCCAGCAGGCTGGCGGGAGGGAGCACAGATACGCAGTATTTT. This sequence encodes CASRLAGGSTDTQYF.

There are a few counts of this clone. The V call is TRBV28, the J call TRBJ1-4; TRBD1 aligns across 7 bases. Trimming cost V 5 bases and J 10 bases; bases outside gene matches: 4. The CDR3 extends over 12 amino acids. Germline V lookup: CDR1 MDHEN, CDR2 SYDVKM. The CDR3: CASSLGTAKLFF. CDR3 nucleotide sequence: TGTGCCAGCAGTCTCGGGACAGCAAAACTGTTTTTT. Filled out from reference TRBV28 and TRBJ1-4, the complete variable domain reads DVKVTQSSRYLVKRTGEKVFLECVQDMDHENMFWYRQDPGLGLRLIYFSYDVKMKEKGDIPEGYSVSREKKERFSLILESASTNQTSMYLCASSLGTAKLFFGSGTQLSVL.

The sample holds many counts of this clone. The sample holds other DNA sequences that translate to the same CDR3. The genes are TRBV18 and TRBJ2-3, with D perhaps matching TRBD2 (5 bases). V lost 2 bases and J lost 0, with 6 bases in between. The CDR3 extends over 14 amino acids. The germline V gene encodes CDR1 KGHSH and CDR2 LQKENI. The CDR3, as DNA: TGTGCCAGCTCACCAGCGGGTAGCACAGATACGCAGTATTTT. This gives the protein CASSPAGSTDTQYF. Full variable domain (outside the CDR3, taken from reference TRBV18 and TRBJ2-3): NAGVMQNPRHLVRRRGQEARLRCSPMKGHSHVYWYRQLPEEGLKFMVYLQKENIIDESGMPKERFSAEFPKEGPSILRIQQVVRGDSAAYFCASSPAGSTDTQYFGPGTRLTVL.

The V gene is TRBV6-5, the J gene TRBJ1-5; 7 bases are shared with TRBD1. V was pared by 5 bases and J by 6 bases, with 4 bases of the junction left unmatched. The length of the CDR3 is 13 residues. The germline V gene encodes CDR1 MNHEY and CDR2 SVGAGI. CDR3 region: CASSDTGAQPQHF. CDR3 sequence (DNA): TGTGCCAGCAGTGACACAGGGGCTCAGCCCCAGCATTTT.

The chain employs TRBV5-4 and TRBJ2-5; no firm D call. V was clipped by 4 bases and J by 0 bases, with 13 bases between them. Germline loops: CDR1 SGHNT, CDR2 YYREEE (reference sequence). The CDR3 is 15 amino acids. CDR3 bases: TGTGCCAGCAGCGGCTCCCCCAACAACCAAGAGACCCAGTACTTC. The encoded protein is CASSGSPNNQETQYF.